This TCR beta chain is from a study of OX40 agonist ivuxolimab in advanced cancers. The data were produced by immunoSEQ multiplex PCR, yet TCRdb's version contains in-frame clones alone and is incomplete. The profile shows under 40,000 clones, more than 70% of them singletons. This clone was observed a few times. Trimming removed 5 bases from V and 0 bases from J; junction bases left unmatched: 3. The CDR3 runs 14 residues. CDR1 is LNHDA, CDR2 SQIVND, per germline (reference sequence). The sequence came from an adult with an advanced solid tumor such as melanoma, head and neck, liver or kidney cancer. The chain recombines TRBV19 with TRBJ2-7, with TRBD1 identical over 8 bases. This specimen consisted of CD4+ or CD8+ T cells sorted from blood, obtained in a trial of the OX40 agonist ivuxolimab. In DNA, the CDR3 is TGTGCCAGTAGTCTCACAGGGGGCTCCTACGAGCAGTACTTC. Translation: CASSLTGGSYEQYF.